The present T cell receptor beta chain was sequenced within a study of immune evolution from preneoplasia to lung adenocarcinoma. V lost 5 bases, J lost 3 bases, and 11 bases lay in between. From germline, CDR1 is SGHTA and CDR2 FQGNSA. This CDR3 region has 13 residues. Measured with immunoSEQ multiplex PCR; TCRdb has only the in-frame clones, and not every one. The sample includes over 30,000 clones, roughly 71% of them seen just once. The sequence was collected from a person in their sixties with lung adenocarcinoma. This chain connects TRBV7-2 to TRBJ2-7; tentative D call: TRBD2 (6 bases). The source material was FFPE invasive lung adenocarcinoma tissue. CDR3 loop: CASSGAGLYEQYF. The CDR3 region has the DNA TGTGCCAGCAGCGGGGCGGGGCTCTACGAGCAGTACTTC. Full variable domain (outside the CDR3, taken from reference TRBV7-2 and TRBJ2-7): GAGVSQSPSNKVTEKGKDVELRCDPISGHTALYWYRQSLGQGLEFLIYFQGNSAPDKSGLPSDRFSAERTGGSVSTLTIQRTQQEDSAVYLCASSGAGLYEQYFGPGTRLTVT.